The 30 T cell receptor beta chains reported below all come from one sample, sequenced in a study of Graves' ophthalmopathy and Graves' hyperthyroidism. Amplification of TCR beta CDR3 regions used RNA transcripts. HTBI-primed RT-PCR formed the first round, and a multiplex PCR formed the second. TCRdb called the multiplex PCR reads again in MiXCR, with one record for every CDR3 protein. The sample consists of over a million distinct CDR3 sequences, roughly two fifths of them appearing once. Source material: peripheral blood or thyroid tissue (not recorded which). Receptors originate from an adult man with Graves' hyperthyroidism.

The genes are TRBV30 and TRBJ1-6; D remains unclear. The V gene lost 4 bases and the J gene lost 5 bases, with 12 bases spanning the gap. CDR3 length: 14 amino acids. From germline, CDR1 is GTSNPN and CDR2 SVGIG (reference sequence). Written as DNA, the CDR3 is TGTGCCTGGAATCGGGATGGGAATAATTCACCCCTCCACTTT. It specifies CAWNRDGNNSPLHF.

The chain employs TRBV28 and TRBJ1-1; possible D gene TRBD1, 6 bases. V lost 5 bases to trimming and J lost 0 bases, with 13 bases between them. The CDR3 is made up of 15 amino acids. Germline CDR1 reads MDHEN; CDR2 reads SYDVKM. CDR3 bases: TGTGCCAGCAGTGCCCACGGGGGCGTGAACACTGAAGCTTTCTTT. It specifies CASSAHGGVNTEAFF.

This clonotype was counted at least ten times. The chain combines TRBV7-8 with TRBJ1-6; D not certain. CDR3 length: 14 amino acids. Germline values: CDR1 SGHVS, CDR2 FQNEAQ. The ends were cut back, 6 bases at V and 5 bases at J, with 11 bases in the middle. The CDR3 DNA reads as TGTGCCAGCAGACGCGGACGGGATAATTCACCCCTCCACTTT. Its translation is CASRRGRDNSPLHF.

The rearrangement links TRBV29-1 to TRBJ1-3; 7 nucleotides line up with TRBD1. Trimming cost V 5 bases and J 0 bases; bases outside gene matches: 1. This CDR3 is built from 13 residues. Per germline, CDR1 SQVTM and CDR2 ANQGSEA. Here the CDR3 reads CSVQGVSGNTIYF. The CDR3 nucleotides are TGCAGCGTTCAGGGGGTCTCTGGAAACACCATATATTTT.

With regard to this clonotype: Mismatch with germline at one junction end may stem from a read error. For the CDR3, the DNA is TGTGCCAGCAAACATAACTACGGGCAGTACTTC. As protein: CASKHNYGQYF. This sequence joins TRBV28 and TRBJ2-7; D ambiguous. Per the germline V gene, CDR1 is MDHEN and CDR2 is SYDVKM. CDR3 size: 11 residues.

In its sample, this clonotype was seen many times. This chain links TRBV2 with TRBJ1-5; D is uncertain. CDR3 length: 15 amino acids. Germline-derived CDR1 and CDR2 are SNHLY and FYNNEI. Trimming took off 8 bases at V and 0 bases at J, with 14 bases between the two ends. This CDR3 is CASGGGGNSNQPQHF. Here the CDR3 DNA reads TGTGCCAGCGGCGGAGGTGGAAATAGCAATCAGCCCCAGCATTTT.

This clonotype showed up many times. The rearrangement uses TRBV7-9 and TRBJ2-2; weak D call: TRBD2 (6 bases). Trimming stripped 4 bases from V and 7 bases from J, with 13 bases between. The CDR3 length is 14 residues. Germline CDR1 reads SEHNR; CDR2 reads FQNEAQ (reference sequence). The CDR3 region has the DNA TGTGCCAGCAGCTCCTACCTAGCGAGCGGGGAGCTGTTTTTT. It yields the protein CASSSYLASGELFF.

A few counts support this clonotype. In nucleotides, the CDR3 is TGCGCCAGCAGTGAGTGGTCAACTGCTGGAAACACCTTC. Protein sequence: CASSEWSTAGNTF. The chain combines TRBV10-2 with TRBJ1-2; D is ambiguous. The CDR3 is 13 amino acids. Per germline, CDR1 WSHSY and CDR2 SAAADI. Trimming cost V 1 base and J 12 bases, with 15 bases left between them.

There are a few counts of this clonotype. The chain uses TRBV20-1 and TRBJ1-5, with 8 bases identical to TRBD1. V lost 2 bases to trimming and J lost 4 bases; unmatched junction nucleotides: 4. The CDR3 totals 14 residues. Germline V gene lookup returns CDR1 DFQATT and CDR2 SNEGSKA (reference sequence). CDR3 DNA: TGCAGTGCTAGACCTGACAGGGGTAATCAGCCCCAGCATTTT. Residues: CSARPDRGNQPQHF.

This clonotype was detected only a few times. V and J are TRBV4-3 and TRBJ1-3; 8 nucleotides match TRBD1. The J segment lost 3 bases and the V segment lost 4 bases, leaving 5 bases of the junction unmatched. Per the germline V gene, CDR1 is LGHNA and CDR2 is YSLEER. This CDR3 region has 15 residues. The CDR3 DNA reads as TGCGCCAGCAGCCCCGGACAGGGTTATGGAAACACCATATATTTT. Its protein product is CASSPGQGYGNTIYF.

This clonotype was observed at least ten times. V gene TRBV13 combines with J gene TRBJ1-2; D is unresolved. The V gene lost 5 bases and the J gene lost 5 bases, with 18 bases spanning the gap. Germline V gene sequence: CDR1 PRHDT, CDR2 FYEKMQ (reference sequence). This CDR3 contains 15 residues. CDR3 coding DNA: TGTGCCAGCAGCCCGCGATCGGAGCACTCGTATGGCTACACCTTC. Encoded protein: CASSPRSEHSYGYTF.

The V gene is TRBV15, the J gene TRBJ1-1; D possibly corresponds to TRBD1 (6 bases). Germline loops: CDR1 LNHNV, CDR2 YYDKDF (reference sequence). The CDR3 covers 11 residues. V was shortened by 2 bases and J by 12 bases, with 10 bases between the two germline ends. The CDR3 DNA sequence: TGTGCCACCAGCAGAAGAGACAGGTCTTTCTTT. Translated, it gives CATSRRDRSFF.

Details on this clonotype: Given a much more abundant clone one base away, this may be a read error. The rearrangement uses TRBV7-9 and TRBJ1-6, with TRBD1 as a possible D gene (6 bases). Trimming stripped 5 bases from V and 10 bases from J, with 15 bases between. Germline lookup yields CDR1 SEHNR and CDR2 FQNEAQ (reference sequence). The CDR3 extends over 14 amino acids. Here the CDR3 DNA reads TGTGCCAGCAGCCGACAGGTTGGGAGCTCACCCCTCCACTTT. Protein: CASSRQVGSSPLHF.

Many counts were recorded for this clonotype. V is TRBV20-1 and J is TRBJ1-2; 9 bases line up with TRBD1. CDR1 and CDR2 from the germline V gene are DFQATT and SNEGSKA (reference sequence). Trimming removed 7 bases from V and 6 bases from J; junction bases left unmatched: 9. There are 13 residues in the CDR3. The CDR3 region has the DNA TGCAGTGGAAAGGACAGGGGTTCGGATGGCTACACCTTC. It is translated as CSGKDRGSDGYTF.

The chain couples TRBV29-1 to TRBJ2-7, with TRBD2 matching 11 bases. In germline, CDR1 is SQVTM, CDR2 ANQGSEA. The CDR3 consists of 13 residues. V trimming: 6 bases; J trimming: 5 bases; junction bases outside the gene matches: 6. CDR3 sequence: CSVTSGGRHEQYF. In nucleotides, the CDR3 is TGCAGCGTCACTAGCGGGGGTCGCCACGAGCAGTACTTC.

This clonotype was counted at least ten times. The chain has TRBV7-2 and TRBJ2-7; D may be TRBD2 (6 bases). The V gene lost 0 bases and the J gene lost 6 bases, with 15 bases spanning the gap. Germline-derived CDR1 and CDR2 are SGHTA and FQGNSA. The CDR3 covers 15 residues. CDR3 region: CASSLALLTSSEQYF. The CDR3 DNA sequence: TGTGCCAGCAGCTTAGCCCTCTTGACTAGTTCCGAGCAGTACTTC.

This sequence joins TRBV6-6 and TRBJ1-2; D remains ambiguous. The V end was cut by 6 bases, the J end by 4 bases, with 18 bases between. CDR3 length: 15 amino acids. Germline V gene data show CDR1 as MNHNY and CDR2 as SVGAGI (reference sequence). CDR3 residues: CASRPEEGYGYGYTF. CDR3 DNA: TGTGCCAGCAGGCCAGAGGAGGGTTACGGCTATGGCTACACCTTC.

This sequence joins TRBV20-1 and TRBJ1-2, with unresolved D. Between the trimmed V and J ends, which lost 1 base and 8 bases, there was a span of 17 bases. CDR1 and CDR2 from the germline V gene are DFQATT and SNEGSKA (reference sequence). This CDR3 has 14 residues. CDR3 DNA: TGCAGTGCTAGAGTTCGGACGGATACTGTGGGCTACACCTTC. It codes for CSARVRTDTVGYTF.

This clonotype was counted ten times or more. V usage is TRBV9 and J usage is TRBJ2-7; 9 bases are a match to TRBD1. The V gene end was trimmed by 0 bases and the J gene end by 4 bases; junction bases not matched to a gene: 5. The germline CDR1 and CDR2 sequences are SGDLS and YYNGEE. There are 15 residues in the CDR3. Written as DNA, the CDR3 is TGTGCCAGCAGCGTAGGTTGGACAGGGGCTTACGAGCAGTACTTC. Its protein is CASSVGWTGAYEQYF.

This clonotype is a singleton in its sample. The chain's CDR3 is CATSRSDGYEQFF. CDR3 bases: TGTGCCACCAGCCGATCTGACGGATATGAGCAGTTCTTC. The genes are TRBV15 and TRBJ2-5; no clear D gene. The J call may be mistaken, given a closer DNA end match to TRBJ2-1. The CDR3 sequence is 13 residues long. Looked up from germline, CDR1 is LNHNV and CDR2 is YYDKDF (reference sequence).

This clonotype was detected many times. CDR3 nucleotide sequence: TGTGCCAGCAGTGAAGGCAGCCAAAGCTACGAGCAGTACTTC. This sequence encodes CASSEGSQSYEQYF. The chain carries TRBV2 and TRBJ2-7; D is unresolved. The CDR3 is 14 amino acids. Between the trimmed V and J ends, which lost 1 base and 3 bases, there was a span of 10 bases. The germline CDR1 and CDR2 sequences are SNHLY and FYNNEI.

The chain carries TRBV29-1 and TRBJ1-2; 8 bases are shared with TRBD1. The germline CDR1 and CDR2 sequences are SQVTM and ANQGSEA. The CDR3 extends over 13 amino acids. V lost 6 bases and J lost 7; bases outside the gene matches: 10. CDR3 DNA sequence: TGCAGCGTAGAGACAGGGGATGTTATTGGCTACACCTTC. It is translated as CSVETGDVIGYTF.

This clonotype was detected ten times or more. The chain joins TRBV29-1 to TRBJ1-1; maybe TRBD1 (6 bases). Germline CDR1 SQVTM, CDR2 ANQGSEA. Between the trimmed V and J ends, which lost 4 bases and 4 bases, there was a span of 22 bases. This CDR3 has 16 residues. CDR3 loop: CSVGPRGGGVLTEAFF. The CDR3 DNA is TGCAGCGTTGGACCCAGGGGCGGTGGGGTGCTCACTGAAGCTTTCTTT.

This clonotype was seen once. J is TRBJ1-4 and V is TRBV29-1; D call uncertain. Per the germline V gene, CDR1 is SQVTM and CDR2 is ANQGSEA. The CDR3 covers 11 residues. The V gene lost 1 base and the J gene lost 13 bases, with 10 bases spanning the gap. CDR3 loop: CSVEVERVLFF. In DNA form, the CDR3 reads TGCAGCGTTGAAGTTGAGAGGGTACTGTTTTTT.

This clonotype was seen repeatedly, ten times or more. The chain has TRBV20-1 and TRBJ1-1; possible D gene TRBD1, 5 bases. V was cut by 3 bases and J by 10 bases, with 18 bases left in between. Germline CDR1 DFQATT, CDR2 SNEGSKA (reference sequence). The CDR3 has 13 residues. CDR3 sequence (DNA): TGCAGTGCTAGGGGGCCTGCGGAAAGTGGAGCTTTCTTT. Translated, it gives CSARGPAESGAFF.

Concerning this clonotype: The CDR3 carries no conserved terminal phenylalanine or tryptophan, so it likely arises from a read error. The V gene is TRBV5-1, the J gene TRBJ2-5, with D possibly being TRBD2 (6 bases). CDR1 is SGHRS and CDR2 is YFSETQ in the germline V gene. The CDR3 consists of 14 residues. V lost 0 bases and J 2 bases, leaving 8 bases between the germline ends. For the CDR3, the DNA is TGCGCCAGCAGCTTGGCCAGCGGGCAAGAGACCCAGTACATC. Translation: CASSLASGQETQYI.

The chain carries TRBV12-3 or TRBV12-4 and TRBJ2-7; a possible D gene is TRBD1 (6 bases). This CDR3 region has 12 residues. With 5 bases removed from V and 6 bases from J, the gap between germline ends came to 11 bases. CDR3 amino acids: CASSRYRAEQYF. The CDR3 DNA sequence: TGTGCCAGCAGTAGATACAGGGCCGAGCAGTACTTC.

As DNA, the CDR3 is TGCAGTGCTACGGTCTGGGCAGGGACTATTAATGAAAAACTGTTTTTT. It specifies CSATVWAGTINEKLFF. This chain links TRBV20-1 with TRBJ1-4; tentatively, D is TRBD1 (5 bases). There are 16 residues in the CDR3. In germline, CDR1 is DFQATT, CDR2 SNEGSKA (reference sequence). V was trimmed by 4 bases and J by 4 bases, leaving 19 bases between them.

The chain links TRBV7-2 to TRBJ2-4; 9 bases fit TRBD1. Trimming took 5 bases from V and 8 from J; bases not matched to a gene: 10. The CDR3 spans 15 residues. Germline lookup yields CDR1 SGHTA and CDR2 FQGNSA. CDR3 sequence: CASSLSRTGVDIQYF. In DNA, the CDR3 is TGTGCCAGCAGCCTGTCGAGGACAGGGGTAGACATTCAGTACTTC.

This clonotype was detected a few times. The genes are TRBV12-3 or TRBV12-4 and TRBJ2-5, with 9 bases aligning to TRBD1. V dropped 6 bases and J dropped 5; count of bases not matched to a gene: 7. The CDR3 covers 14 residues. The CDR3 sequence is CASSDRGSGETQYF. In DNA form, the CDR3 reads TGTGCCAGCAGCGACAGGGGGTCAGGGGAGACCCAGTACTTC.